This TCR beta chain was sequenced in a study of control samples from healthy donors and cancer patients. V was trimmed by 4 bases and J by 5 bases, leaving 14 bases between them. This CDR3 spans 14 amino acids. Looked up from germline, CDR1 is LGHDT and CDR2 is YNNKEL (reference sequence). Some clones are missing from TCRdb's copy, which holds only in-frame ones; the method was immunoSEQ multiplex PCR. The table records 130,000 or so clones, under 95% of them present only once. V is TRBV3-1 (or the pseudogene TRBV3-2) and J is TRBJ1-2; TRBD1 is a possible D gene (5 bases). The receptor's source is a man aged 40-50 years in good health. Input material: blood. CDR3 nucleotide sequence: TGTGCCAGCAGCCTACGGGACGGACGATATGGCTACACCTTC. Its protein is CASSLRDGRYGYTF.